This entry lists 8 T cell receptor beta chains sequenced from one sample in a study of T-cell reconstitution after alpha-beta-depleted transplantation in children. TCRbeta library preparation incorporated unique molecular identifiers. TCRdb analysed the PCR reads with MiXCR anew, one entry per CDR3 protein. The sample records almost 500,000 distinct CDR3 sequences, 10% being singletons. The sample here was PBMCs, taken before TCRalphabeta/CD19-depleted stem cell transplant. Every receptor here comes from a child aged 2-9 years with inherited bone marrow failure, due to receive a stem cell transplant.

The sample holds many counts of this clonotype. The V and J genes are TRBV4-1 and TRBJ2-1; 9 positions match TRBD2. J gave up 10 bases and V 4 bases, and 8 bases lay outside the gene matches. The CDR3 runs 14 residues. CDR1 MGHRA and CDR2 YSYEKL come from the germline V gene. The CDR3 is CASSPAREGQEQFF. The CDR3 DNA reads as TGCGCCAGCAGCCCTGCGCGGGAGGGCCAGGAGCAGTTCTTC.

The chain is built from TRBV20-1 and TRBJ2-6; 13 positions agree with TRBD2. The V segment lost 3 bases and the J segment 4 bases; nucleotides outside the gene matches: 6. The CDR3 is made up of 17 amino acids. Germline CDR1 and CDR2: DFQATT and SNEGSKA (reference sequence). CDR3 sequence reads: CSARTSGRSPGANVLTF. CDR3 DNA sequence: TGCAGTGCTAGGACTAGCGGGAGGTCCCCCGGGGCCAACGTCCTGACTTTC.

This clonotype was seen many times. This chain joins TRBV5-1 and TRBJ2-5; TRBD1 aligns across 7 bases. Trimming took 3 bases from V and 5 from J; bases not matched to a gene: 7. Germline V gene data show CDR1 as SGHRS and CDR2 as YFSETQ. This CDR3 has 14 residues. In DNA form, the CDR3 reads TGCGCCAGCAGCTATGACAGGGAGCGGGAGACCCAGTACTTC. The encoded protein is CASSYDRERETQYF.

The genes are TRBV6-2 or TRBV6-3 and TRBJ2-1; perhaps TRBD1 as D (6 bases). The germline gives CDR1 MNHEY, CDR2 SVGEGT. The CDR3 runs to 16 residues. The V end lost 6 bases, the J end lost 5 bases, and 20 bases lay between the germline ends. CDR3 protein: CASRYRAGTFNNEQFF. The CDR3 nucleotides are TGTGCCAGCAGGTACCGAGCCGGGACATTTAACAATGAGCAGTTCTTC.

In this sample, this clonotype turned up many times. V usage is TRBV21-1 and J usage is TRBJ2-7; the table calls TRBD2, which could not be checked here. TRBV21-1 is flagged as a pseudogene. The CDR3 consists of 14 residues. In nucleotides, the CDR3 is TGTGCCAGCCGGGAGGGTCCGTTGGCCTACGAGCAGTACTTC. It yields the protein CASREGPLAYEQYF.

This clonotype was counted ten times or more. This chain's CDR3 is CASSHGPPEGYEQYF. For the CDR3, the DNA is TGTGCCAGCAGCCACGGGCCTCCCGAGGGCTACGAGCAGTACTTC. This chain links TRBV4-2 with TRBJ2-7; D might be TRBD2 (5 bases). The V gene's germline CDR1 is LGHNA and CDR2 YNFKEQ. The CDR3 sequence is 15 residues long. V lost 3 bases and J 3 bases, leaving 15 bases between the germline ends.

This clonotype came up many times. The CDR3 sequence is CASSSSGTTGDEQFF. The CDR3 DNA is TGTGCCAGCAGCAGCTCCGGGACTACGGGGGATGAGCAGTTCTTC. J is TRBJ2-1 and V is TRBV7-2, with TRBD2 matching 7 bases. Germline V gives CDR1 SGHTA, CDR2 FQGNSA. V was clipped by 5 bases and J by 8 bases; unmatched bases: 12. This CDR3 comprises 15 residues.

The rearrangement uses TRBV5-1 and TRBJ2-2; D ambiguous. V lost 0 bases and J 2 bases, leaving 2 bases between the germline ends. The CDR3 is 13 residues long. CDR1 and CDR2 from the germline V gene are SGHRS and YFSETQ. The CDR3 here is CASSLDNTGELFF. The CDR3 DNA reads as TGCGCCAGCAGCTTGGACAACACCGGGGAGCTGTTTTTT.